The 13 T cell receptor beta chains in this list originate from one sample, sequenced in a study of blood T cell repertoires in COVID-19. Generated by immunoSEQ multiplex PCR, the TCRdb table keeps only in-frame clones and is missing some. The sample gives approximately 280,000 clones, approximately 85% of which show up once; approximately 9.9% is in the top ten. Sequencing was done on a sample of peripheral blood. The receptor set was obtained from a woman aged 70-85 years with acute or convalescent COVID-19.

The CDR3 reads CASSPSFGGETQYF. As DNA, the CDR3 is TGTGCCAGCTCACCATCATTCGGGGGAGAGACCCAGTACTTC. V and J are TRBV18 and TRBJ2-5, with a weak D call TRBD2 (6 bases). This CDR3 spans 14 amino acids. Germline assignment: CDR1 KGHSH and CDR2 LQKENI. V was cut by 2 bases and J by 4 bases, with 11 bases left in between.

The V call is TRBV24-1, the J call TRBJ2-3, with 14 bases fitting TRBD2. Germline CDR1 is KGHDR and CDR2 is SFDVKD. The CDR3 sequence is 14 residues long. V shed 10 bases and J 5 bases; nucleotides not matched to a gene: 4. This chain's CDR3 is CATATSGGGDTQYF. CDR3 DNA sequence: TGTGCCACAGCGACTAGCGGGGGGGGAGATACGCAGTATTTT.

J is TRBJ2-7 and V is TRBV11-2; 11 nucleotides align to TRBD2. The CDR3 length is 17 residues. Germline V gene data show CDR1 as SGHAT and CDR2 as FQNNGV. V was clipped by 6 bases and J by 3 bases; unmatched bases: 13. The CDR3 coding sequence is TGTGCCAGCAGATCTACTAGCGGGGGTAAATGGGACTACGAGCAGTACTTC. It translates to CASRSTSGGKWDYEQYF.

J is TRBJ1-2 and V is TRBV5-1; 10 nucleotides agree with TRBD1. The CDR3 contains 15 residues. V lost 4 bases to trimming and J lost 2 bases; unmatched junction nucleotides: 5. Germline CDR1 is SGHRS and CDR2 is YFSETQ. The CDR3 region is CASSTTGQGNYGYTF. The CDR3, as DNA: TGCGCCAGCAGCACCACGGGACAGGGGAACTATGGCTACACCTTC.

This rearrangement joins TRBV10-3 to TRBJ1-2; 10 positions agree with TRBD1. The CDR3 sequence is 14 residues long. The V and J ends lost 6 bases and 7 bases, in that order; junction bases with no gene match: 8. Germline V lookup: CDR1 ENHRY, CDR2 SYGVKD. CDR3 nucleotide sequence: TGTGCCATCAGCGGGACAGGGGTCTTCAGTGGCTACACCTTC. This codes for CAISGTGVFSGYTF.

This rearrangement joins TRBV4-2 to TRBJ1-5; 8 bases agree with TRBD1. The germline V gene has CDR1 LGHNA and CDR2 YNFKEQ. The CDR3 consists of 15 residues. The V segment lost 5 bases and the J segment 1 base; nucleotides outside the gene matches: 4. This CDR3 is CASSSQGESNQPQHF. The CDR3 DNA reads as TGTGCCAGCAGCTCACAGGGGGAGAGCAATCAGCCCCAGCATTTT.

The chain combines TRBV7-3 with TRBJ2-1; 7 bases match TRBD2. With V trimmed by 5 bases and J by 0 bases, 4 bases remained unmatched. Germline V gives CDR1 SGHTA, CDR2 FQGTGA. The length of the CDR3 is 15 residues. CDR3 sequence: CASSMLAASYNEQFF. The CDR3 DNA reads TGTGCCAGCAGCATGCTAGCGGCCTCCTACAATGAGCAGTTCTTC.

The chain carries TRBV7-2 and TRBJ2-1; the D is unclear. V was shortened by 2 bases and J by 4 bases, with 6 bases between the two germline ends. The V gene's germline CDR1 is SGHTA and CDR2 FQGNSA. The CDR3 is 13 residues long. The CDR3 bases are TGTGCCAGCAGCTTAAGTAGTTACAATGAGCAGTTCTTC. It specifies CASSLSSYNEQFF.

The chain joins TRBV7-9 to TRBJ1-1; D is unclear. Germline CDR1 SEHNR, CDR2 FQNEAQ (reference sequence). This CDR3 is 13 amino acids long. Trimming removed 3 bases from V and 11 bases from J, with 16 bases in between. The CDR3 is CASSFPGSVRAFF. The CDR3 DNA reads as TGTGCCAGCAGCTTTCCCGGGTCAGTTAGGGCTTTCTTT.

The chain uses TRBV4-1 and TRBJ2-7; 8 bases map to TRBD1. After removal of 3 bases from V and 3 bases from J, the junction contained 7 bases not matched to a gene. The length of the CDR3 is 15 residues. Germline CDR1 reads MGHRA; CDR2 reads YSYEKL. As DNA, the CDR3 is TGCGCCAGCAGCCAGAAAGCCGGGACAGGCTACGAGCAGTACTTC. It is translated as CASSQKAGTGYEQYF.

The V call is TRBV5-1, the J call TRBJ1-2; TRBD1 is a possible D gene (5 bases). The germline CDR1 and CDR2 sequences are SGHRS and YFSETQ. This CDR3 region has 13 residues. V dropped 5 bases and J dropped 3 bases, with 11 bases sitting between them. The CDR3 sequence: CASRSGADYGYTF. The CDR3, as DNA: TGCGCCAGCAGGAGTGGGGCTGACTATGGCTACACCTTC.

The chain uses TRBV18 and TRBJ2-2, with D possibly TRBD2 on 5 matching bases. Germline V CDR1 and CDR2: KGHSH, LQKENI. V lost 2 bases, J lost 10 bases, and 17 bases lay in between. The CDR3 is made up of 15 amino acids. This CDR3 is CASSPIVAAREELFF. The CDR3 bases are TGTGCCAGCTCACCAATAGTGGCGGCCCGGGAGGAGCTGTTTTTT.

This clone was observed a single time. The J gene is TRBJ1-1, the V gene TRBV19; D gene unclear. Germline V gives CDR1 LNHDA, CDR2 SQIVND (reference sequence). CDR3 size: 16 residues. V dropped 2 bases and J dropped 1 base, with 14 bases sitting between them. CDR3 sequence (DNA): TGTGCCAGTAGTATAAGTGGGCCGGGGAGGAACACTGAAGCTTTCTTT. Its translation is CASSISGPGRNTEAFF.